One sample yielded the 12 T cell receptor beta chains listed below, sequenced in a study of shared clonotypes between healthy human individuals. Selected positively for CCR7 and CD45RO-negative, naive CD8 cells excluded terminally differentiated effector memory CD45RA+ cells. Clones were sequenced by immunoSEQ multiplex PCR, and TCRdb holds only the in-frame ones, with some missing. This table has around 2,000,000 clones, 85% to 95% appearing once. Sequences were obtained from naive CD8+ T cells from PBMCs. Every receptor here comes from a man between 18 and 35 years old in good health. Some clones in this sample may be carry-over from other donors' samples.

CDR3 sequence reads: CSVEVNEQFF. CDR3 coding DNA: TGCAGCGTTGAAGTTAATGAGCAGTTCTTC. The chain employs TRBV29-1 and TRBJ2-1; the D is unclear. The CDR3 length is 10 residues. Germline CDR1 reads SQVTM; CDR2 reads ANQGSEA. V shed 1 base and J shed 7 bases, with 2 bases lying between them.

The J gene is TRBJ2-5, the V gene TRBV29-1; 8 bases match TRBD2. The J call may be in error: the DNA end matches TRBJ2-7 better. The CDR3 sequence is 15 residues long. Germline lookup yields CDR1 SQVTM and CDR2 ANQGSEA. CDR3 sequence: CSVAAAGGPGYEQYF. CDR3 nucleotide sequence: TGCAGCGTTGCGGCGGCGGGAGGCCCCGGCTACGAGCAGTACTTC.

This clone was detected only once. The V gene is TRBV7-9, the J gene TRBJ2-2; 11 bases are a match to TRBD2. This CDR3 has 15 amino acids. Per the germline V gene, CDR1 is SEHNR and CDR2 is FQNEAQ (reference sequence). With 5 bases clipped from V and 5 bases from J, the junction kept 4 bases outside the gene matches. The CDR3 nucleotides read TGTGCCAGCAGCGATAGCGGGAGGGCGACCGGGGAGCTGTTTTTT. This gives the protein CASSDSGRATGELFF. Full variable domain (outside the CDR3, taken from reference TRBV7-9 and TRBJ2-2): DTGVSQNPRHKITKRGQNVTFRCDPISEHNRLYWYRQTLGQGPEFLTYFQNEAQLEKSRLLSDRFSAERPKGSFSTLEIQRTEQGDSAMYLCASSDSGRATGELFFGEGSRLTVL.

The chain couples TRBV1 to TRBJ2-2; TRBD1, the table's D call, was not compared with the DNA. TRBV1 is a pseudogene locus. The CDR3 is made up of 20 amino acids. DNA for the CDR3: TGCACCAGCAGCCAAGTTCCCTTGAGGGACAGGGAGTCGAACACCGGGGAGCTGTTTTTT. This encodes CTSSQVPLRDRESNTGELFF.

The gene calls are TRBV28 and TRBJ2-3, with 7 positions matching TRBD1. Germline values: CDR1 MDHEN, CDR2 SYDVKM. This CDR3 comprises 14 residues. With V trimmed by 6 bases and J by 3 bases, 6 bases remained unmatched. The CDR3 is CASSNPGQTDTQYF. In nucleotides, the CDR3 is TGTGCCAGCAGCAACCCGGGACAGACAGATACGCAGTATTTT.

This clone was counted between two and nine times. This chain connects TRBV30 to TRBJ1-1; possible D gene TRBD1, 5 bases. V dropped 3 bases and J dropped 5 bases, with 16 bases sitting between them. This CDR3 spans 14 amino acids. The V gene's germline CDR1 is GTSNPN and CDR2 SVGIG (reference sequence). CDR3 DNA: TGTGCCTGGAGACGGGACGGAATTCGGACTGAAGCTTTCTTT. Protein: CAWRRDGIRTEAFF.

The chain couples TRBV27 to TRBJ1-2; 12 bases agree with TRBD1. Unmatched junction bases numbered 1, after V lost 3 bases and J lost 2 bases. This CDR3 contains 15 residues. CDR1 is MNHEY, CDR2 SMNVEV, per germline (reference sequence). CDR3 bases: TGTGCCAGCAGTTTCGGGACAGGGGGCAACTATGGCTACACCTTC. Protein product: CASSFGTGGNYGYTF.

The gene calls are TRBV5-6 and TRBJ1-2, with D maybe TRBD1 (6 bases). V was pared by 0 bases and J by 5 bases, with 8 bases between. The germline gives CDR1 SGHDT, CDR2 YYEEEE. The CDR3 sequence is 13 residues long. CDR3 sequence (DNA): TGTGCCAGCAGCTTGGGACAGGAGTATGGCTACACCTTC. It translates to CASSLGQEYGYTF.

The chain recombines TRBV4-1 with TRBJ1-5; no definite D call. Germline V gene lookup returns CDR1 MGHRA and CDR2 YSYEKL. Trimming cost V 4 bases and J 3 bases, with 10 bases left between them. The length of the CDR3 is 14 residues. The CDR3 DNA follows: TGCGCCAGCAGCCCCCGGTTCAACAATCAGCCCCAGCATTTT. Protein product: CASSPRFNNQPQHF.

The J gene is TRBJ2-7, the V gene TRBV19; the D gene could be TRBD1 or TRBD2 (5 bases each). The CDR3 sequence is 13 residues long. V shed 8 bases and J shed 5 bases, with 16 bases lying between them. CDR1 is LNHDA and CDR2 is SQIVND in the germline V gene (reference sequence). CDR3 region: CASSGTHLHEQYF. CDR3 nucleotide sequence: TGTGCCAGTTCCGGGACCCACCTCCACGAGCAGTACTTC.

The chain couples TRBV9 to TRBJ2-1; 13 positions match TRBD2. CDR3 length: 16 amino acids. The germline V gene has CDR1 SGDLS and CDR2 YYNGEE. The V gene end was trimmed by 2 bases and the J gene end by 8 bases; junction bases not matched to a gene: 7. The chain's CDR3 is CASSVPTSGRRDEQFF. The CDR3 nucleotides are TGTGCCAGCAGCGTCCCGACTAGCGGGAGGAGAGATGAGCAGTTCTTC.

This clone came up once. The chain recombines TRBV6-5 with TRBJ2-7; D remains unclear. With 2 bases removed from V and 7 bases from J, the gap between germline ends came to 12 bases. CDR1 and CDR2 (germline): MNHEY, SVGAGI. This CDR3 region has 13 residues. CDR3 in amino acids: CASSYVGSREQYF. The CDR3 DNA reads TGTGCCAGCAGTTACGTAGGGTCTCGGGAGCAGTACTTC.